The 9 T cell receptor beta chains below come from one sample, sequenced in a study of cytomegalovirus exposure and HLA in healthy donors. The PCR made use of 60 Vbeta and 13 Jbeta primers. Some clones are missing from TCRdb's copy, which holds only in-frame ones; the method was immunoSEQ multiplex PCR. The repertoire holds 110,000 or so clones, with 65% to 90% as singletons. Sequencing was performed on PBMCs. The receptor source for this set is a woman aged 25-40 years in good health and CMV-seronegative.

This clone was seen only once. V is TRBV7-2 and J is TRBJ2-2; D call uncertain. This CDR3 contains 13 residues. Germline V CDR1 and CDR2: SGHTA, FQGNSA. V lost 3 bases, J lost 6 bases, and 8 bases lay in between. DNA for the CDR3: TGTGCCAGCAGCTTGGTGGGCCCCGGGGAGCTGTTTTTT. This sequence encodes CASSLVGPGELFF.

The gene calls are TRBV14 and TRBJ2-7; the D gene is possibly TRBD1 (6 bases). Between the trimmed V and J ends, which lost 4 bases and 6 bases, there was a span of 16 bases. Germline V gene sequence: CDR1 SGHDN, CDR2 FVKESK. This CDR3 comprises 14 residues. CDR3: CASSLWGTLGEQYF. The CDR3 DNA follows: TGTGCCAGCAGCCTGTGGGGGACACTCGGCGAGCAGTACTTC.

This sequence joins TRBV29-1 and TRBJ2-7, with 8 bases aligning to TRBD2. CDR3 length: 14 residues. Germline CDR1 is SQVTM and CDR2 is ANQGSEA. With V trimmed by 6 bases and J by 4 bases, 11 bases remained unmatched. As DNA, the CDR3 is TGCAGCGTGATACCTGTTCGGGAGGGATACGAGCAGTACTTC. Translated: CSVIPVREGYEQYF.

V and J are TRBV14 and TRBJ2-6, with a weak D call TRBD1 (6 bases). CDR1 SGHDN and CDR2 FVKESK come from the germline V gene. The germline V and J ends were trimmed by 4 bases and 2 bases, with 12 bases remaining between them. This CDR3 is built from 16 residues. CDR3 residues: CASSRIRDTGANVLTF. CDR3 sequence (DNA): TGTGCCAGCAGCCGAATCCGGGACACTGGGGCCAACGTCCTGACTTTC.

This sequence joins TRBV2 and TRBJ2-1; the D gene is possibly TRBD2 (6 bases). This CDR3 region has 13 residues. The germline CDR1 and CDR2 sequences are SNHLY and FYNNEI. V was shortened by 7 bases and J by 10 bases, with 17 bases between the two germline ends. This CDR3 reads CASIQSREGEQFF. CDR3 bases: TGTGCCAGCATCCAGTCGCGGGAAGGCGAGCAGTTCTTC.

The genes are TRBV9 and TRBJ1-3, with a weak D call TRBD1 (5 bases). The CDR3 loop spans 14 amino acids. Germline CDR1 is SGDLS and CDR2 is YYNGEE. V was pared by 2 bases and J by 4 bases, with 10 bases between. DNA for the CDR3: TGTGCCAGCAGCGTCAGGGTCGAGGGAAACACCATATATTTT. Translating it yields CASSVRVEGNTIYF.

The rearrangement joins TRBV30 to TRBJ1-2, with 7 bases aligning to TRBD1. This CDR3 is 11 amino acids long. Germline V gives CDR1 GTSNPN, CDR2 SVGIG (reference sequence). The ends lost 5 bases at V and 10 bases at J; junction bases unmatched: 7. CDR3 nucleotides: TGTGCCTGGGCCAGAACAGGGGTCTACACCTTC. Translated: CAWARTGVYTF.

DNA of the CDR3: TGTGCCAGCAGCTCAGACTCCCTCTACGAGCAGTACTTC. Residues: CASSSDSLYEQYF. This rearrangement joins TRBV5-4 to TRBJ2-7; D is unclear. Germline V gene lookup returns CDR1 SGHNT and CDR2 YYREEE (reference sequence). V was pared by 3 bases and J by 3 bases, with 10 bases between. The CDR3 spans 13 residues.

This clone came up once. V gene TRBV15 combines with J gene TRBJ2-7, with a tentative D call TRBD1 (6 bases). Germline V CDR1 and CDR2: LNHNV, YYDKDF (reference sequence). The CDR3 totals 13 residues. V was trimmed by 3 bases and J by 5 bases, leaving 11 bases between them. CDR3 loop: CATSRGDTDEQYF. CDR3 DNA sequence: TGTGCCACCAGCAGGGGGGACACCGACGAGCAGTACTTC.